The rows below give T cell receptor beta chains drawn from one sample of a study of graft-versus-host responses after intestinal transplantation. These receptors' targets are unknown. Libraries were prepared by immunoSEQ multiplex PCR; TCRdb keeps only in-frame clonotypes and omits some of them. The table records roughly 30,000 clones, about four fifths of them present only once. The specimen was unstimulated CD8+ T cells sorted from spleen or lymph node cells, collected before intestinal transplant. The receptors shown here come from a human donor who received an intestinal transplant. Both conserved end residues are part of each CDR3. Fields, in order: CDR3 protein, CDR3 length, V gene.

CDR3 protein: CAISESNRGSTEAFF
CDR3 length: 15
V gene: TRBV10-3

CDR3 protein: CASSLGLGSETQYF
CDR3 length: 14
V gene: TRBV5-8

CDR3 protein: CASSLVSGLNSGNTIYF
CDR3 length: 17
V gene: TRBV5-1

CDR3 protein: CASSPRSGGYNEQFF
CDR3 length: 15
V gene: TRBV9

CDR3 protein: CASGQGDEQYF
CDR3 length: 11
V gene: TRBV27

CDR3 protein: CSVLSGGEGSPLHF
CDR3 length: 14
V gene: TRBV29-1

CDR3 protein: CASSLSLSDTQYF
CDR3 length: 13
V gene: TRBV27

CDR3 protein: CASSRWGRGQNRSF
CDR3 length: 14
V gene: TRBV5-4

CDR3 protein: CSVPTGVGTDTQYF
CDR3 length: 14
V gene: TRBV29-1

CDR3 protein: CARSLDPTVKSSYNEQFF
CDR3 length: 18
V gene: TRBV7-5

CDR3 protein: CASSQVYRPGQGARSNQPQHF
CDR3 length: 21
V gene: TRBV4-1

CDR3 protein: CATSGVSRDGYTF
CDR3 length: 13
V gene: TRBV15

CDR3 protein: CASSFRGGSDYEQYF
CDR3 length: 15
V gene: TRBV5-1

CDR3 protein: CASTPTVWGTDTQYF
CDR3 length: 15
V gene: TRBV19

CDR3 protein: CASSQVLAELTDTQYF
CDR3 length: 16
V gene: TRBV4-1

CDR3 protein: CASSLYSSGLSYEQYF
CDR3 length: 16
V gene: TRBV28

CDR3 protein: CASSLSGHYEQYF
CDR3 length: 13
V gene: TRBV27

CDR3 protein: CSVLQTGNYGYTF
CDR3 length: 13
V gene: TRBV29-1

CDR3 protein: CASSDAGQSWWNEQFF
CDR3 length: 16
V gene: TRBV27

CDR3 protein: CASSGPGLAPEQFF
CDR3 length: 14
V gene: TRBV27

CDR3 protein: CASSLGQGAGEQFF
CDR3 length: 14
V gene: TRBV27

CDR3 protein: CASSPGVGRYEQYF
CDR3 length: 14
V gene: TRBV7-6

CDR3 protein: CASSLRYGYGYTF
CDR3 length: 13
V gene: TRBV7-7

CDR3 protein: CASSPEPGLYEQYF
CDR3 length: 14
V gene: TRBV4-2

CDR3 protein: CASSLDRYNSPLHF
CDR3 length: 14
V gene: TRBV27

CDR3 protein: CASSLWQGADTGELFF
CDR3 length: 16
V gene: TRBV11-2

CDR3 protein: CASSLGLAGGLRDTQYF
CDR3 length: 17
V gene: TRBV5-6

CDR3 protein: CASSISQGPPYEQYF
CDR3 length: 15
V gene: TRBV19

CDR3 protein: CASSLNGGLAGYNEQFF
CDR3 length: 17
V gene: TRBV7-3

CDR3 protein: CASSPWGVEQYF
CDR3 length: 12
V gene: TRBV5-1

CDR3 protein: CASSLALAGEAYNEQFF
CDR3 length: 17
V gene: TRBV7-9

CDR3 protein: CATSRDGTSGGPDTQYF
CDR3 length: 17
V gene: TRBV15

CDR3 protein: CASSVDSYNEQFF
CDR3 length: 13
V gene: TRBV5-5

CDR3 protein: CASSQDGAMNTEAFF
CDR3 length: 15
V gene: TRBV4-1

CDR3 protein: CASSVWREGRSYNEQFF
CDR3 length: 17
V gene: TRBV14

CDR3 protein: CASRSAGGSEQFF
CDR3 length: 13
V gene: TRBV7-9

CDR3 protein: CASSLEGEPHSYEQYF
CDR3 length: 16
V gene: TRBV5-6